This T cell receptor (beta chain) comes out of a study of T-cell memory formation after mild COVID-19. About the study: There were largely donor-specific TCR clusters.

The trim removed 0 bases at V and 5 bases at J, leaving 10 bases unmatched. The CDR3 has 18 amino acids. Germline CDR1 and CDR2: SGHRS and YFSETQ. Regarding the study as a whole: Contracting CD4+ clones sat mainly in CM and EM; CD8+ in EMRA.

Using constant-segment primers, 5'RACE produced TCR alpha and TCR beta cDNA libraries carrying sample barcodes and UMIs. TCRdb redid the calling of the 5' RACE reads with MiXCR, one entry per CDR3 protein. Seen here are 170,000 or so distinct CDR3 sequences, about 22% observed once, and the top ten hold 20% to 25%. This clonotype was counted a few times. Antigen: not known. The source material was PBMCs or a T cell subset sorted from them (not recorded which). This receptor was obtained from an adult woman who had mild COVID-19 (a few samples of this study predate the infection). Cell type and time point are not known. The chain is built from TRBV5-1 and TRBJ2-1, with 11 bases fitting TRBD2. The CDR3 coding sequence is TGCGCCAGCAGCTTGGACGACTTTAGCGGGGGGGCTCACAATGAGCAGTTCTTC. This codes for CASSLDDFSGGAHNEQFF.